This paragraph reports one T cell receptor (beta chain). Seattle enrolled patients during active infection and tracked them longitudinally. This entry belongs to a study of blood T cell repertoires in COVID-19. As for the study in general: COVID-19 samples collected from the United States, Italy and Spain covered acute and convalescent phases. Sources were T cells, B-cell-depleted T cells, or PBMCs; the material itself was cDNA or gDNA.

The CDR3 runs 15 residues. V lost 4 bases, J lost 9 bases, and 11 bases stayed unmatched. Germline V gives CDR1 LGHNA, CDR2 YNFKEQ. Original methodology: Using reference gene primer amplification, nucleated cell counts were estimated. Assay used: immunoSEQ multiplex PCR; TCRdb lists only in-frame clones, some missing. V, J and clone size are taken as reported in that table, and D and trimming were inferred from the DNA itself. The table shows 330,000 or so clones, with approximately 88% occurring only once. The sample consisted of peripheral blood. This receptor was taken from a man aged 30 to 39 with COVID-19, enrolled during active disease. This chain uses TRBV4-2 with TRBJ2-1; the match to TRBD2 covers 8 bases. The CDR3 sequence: CASSPGGAGAFEQFF. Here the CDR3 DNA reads TGTGCCAGCAGCCCTGGCGGAGCGGGAGCTTTTGAGCAGTTCTTC.